The text below deals with one T cell receptor (beta chain). As yet, its antigen is unknown. CDR1 is MNHEY, CDR2 SMNVEV, per germline (reference sequence). The CDR3 spans 14 residues. The V gene lost 5 bases and the J gene lost 9 bases, with 14 bases spanning the gap. This sample is part of a study of identical twins. Template switching added a universal primer site; cDNA carried unique molecular identifiers. TCRdb re-called the 5' RACE reads with MiXCR, one entry per CDR3 protein. The profile covers fewer than 350,000 distinct CDR3 sequences, with about 8.3% appearing a single time and around 2.1% taken by the ten largest. Study-wide findings and caveats: The more abundant beta clonotypes in cord blood had fewer insertions, and memory repertoires did not show this. Those out-of-frame alpha sequences shared by twins showed an excess of low generation probability.

These data also formed part of another study, on yellow fever vaccine responses in identical twins.

This clonotype was sampled from a woman between 18 and 30 years old in good health. The chain carries TRBV27 and TRBJ1-6, with D unresolved. Input material: memory (CD45RO+) T cells sorted from blood. The CDR3 sequence: CASSPGYSLSPLHF. CDR3 sequence (DNA): TGTGCCAGCAGTCCGGGATACTCCCTTTCACCCCTCCACTTT.